This T cell receptor (beta chain) was identified during a study of control samples from healthy donors and cancer patients. This table comes from immunoSEQ multiplex PCR, and its TCRdb copy is limited to in-frame clones, with some not included. The table includes about 120,000 clones, about nine tenths detected once. The germline V gene has CDR1 MNHEY and CDR2 SVGEGT. The CDR3 sequence is 14 residues long. V lost 6 bases to trimming and J lost 7 bases; unmatched junction nucleotides: 6. The rearrangement uses TRBV6-2 or TRBV6-3 and TRBJ1-1, with 12 bases identical to TRBD1. This sequence originates from a man aged 35-49 years in good health. What was sequenced was blood. The CDR3 sequence is CASSPGTGGVEAFF. The CDR3 DNA reads TGTGCCAGCAGCCCAGGGACAGGGGGCGTTGAAGCTTTCTTT.